This T cell receptor beta chain was identified in a study of cytomegalovirus exposure and HLA in healthy donors. Study information: Approximately 200 million T cells yielded approximately 110 million unique TCR beta sequences in earlier analysis. For the approximately 400 genotyped donors, about 79% fell within the Caucasian-associated ancestry cluster. General observations from the study: By HLA locus, TCR association rates varied in a later analysis, with DRB1 showing the most and HLA-C the fewest. Reportedly, cytomegalovirus status was diagnosed with high sensitivity and specificity.

V was cut by 5 bases and J by 1 base, with 11 bases left in between. The CDR3 has 14 amino acids. Germline CDR1 and CDR2: MDHEN and SYDVKM. Primers for the PCR totalled 60 Vbeta and 13 Jbeta. Measured with immunoSEQ multiplex PCR; TCRdb has only the in-frame clones, and not every one. This table holds over 100,000 clones, around 77% found once. Points on this clone: Its target is not known.

This chain uses TRBV28 with TRBJ2-5; D is unresolved. This receptor was obtained from a young man in good health and CMV-seronegative. The sample comprised PBMCs. This chain's CDR3 is CASSPASVQETQYF. CDR3 DNA: TGTGCCAGCAGTCCCGCTTCGGTCCAAGAGACCCAGTACTTC.